This T cell receptor (beta chain) was captured in a study of PD-1 blockade in classical Hodgkin lymphoma. Notes on the study in general: According to reports, newly diagnosed patients had lower baseline TCR diversity than healthy donors, and relapsed/refractory patients had lower baseline TCR diversity still.

Details on this clone: Its specificity is unknown.

All patients experienced relapse after autologous stem cell transplantation, and brentuximab vedotin exposure was variable. This CDR3 comprises 14 residues. V dropped 2 bases and J dropped 0 bases, with 8 bases sitting between them. Per germline, CDR1 GTSNPN and CDR2 SVGIG (reference sequence). Generated by immunoSEQ multiplex PCR, the TCRdb table keeps only in-frame clones and is missing some. The sample holds 22,000 or so clones, around 80% seen once. The sequence was collected from a human donor with classical Hodgkin lymphoma. Sequenced material: peripheral blood mononuclear cells (PBMCs), taken before the second cycle of nivolumab. V gene TRBV30 combines with J gene TRBJ1-5; the D gene is possibly TRBD1 (5 bases). CDR3 residues: CAWSTGHSNQPQHF. For the CDR3, the DNA is TGTGCCTGGAGTACAGGCCATAGCAATCAGCCCCAGCATTTT. Full variable domain (remainder filled in from reference TRBV30 and TRBJ1-5): SQTIHQWPATLVQPVGSPLSLECTVEGTSNPNLYWYRQAAGRGLQLLFYSVGIGQISSEVPQNLSASRPQDRQFILSSKKLLLSDSGFYLCAWSTGHSNQPQHFGDGTRLSIL.